The 18 T cell receptor beta chains given below trace back to one sample, sequenced in a study of blood T cells in healthy people across ages. With a J-beta primer mix and a sample-barcoded 5' primer, a second PCR ran 7 to 11 cycles. MiXCR, run by TCRdb on the 5' RACE reads, gives a single entry per CDR3 protein. Among about 1.7 million distinct CDR3 sequences listed, under 30% were seen once. The specimen sequenced was blood. The source is a woman younger than 45 in good health.

This clonotype was seen at least ten times. The rearrangement links TRBV10-3 to TRBJ2-1, with 7 bases fitting TRBD2. The CDR3 contains 13 residues. Per germline, CDR1 ENHRY and CDR2 SYGVKD. Trimming removed 4 bases from V and 5 bases from J; junction bases left unmatched: 2. The CDR3: CAISVTSDNEQFF. DNA of the CDR3: TGTGCCATCAGTGTTACTAGCGACAATGAGCAGTTCTTC.

This clonotype was found a few times. The chain links TRBV12-3 or TRBV12-4 to TRBJ1-1; tentatively, D is TRBD1 (5 bases). This CDR3 is built from 15 residues. V gave up 3 bases and J gave up 1 base, with 12 bases separating them. This CDR3 reads CASSFRAGGNTEAFF. The CDR3 nucleotides read TGTGCCAGCAGTTTCCGAGCTGGGGGGAACACTGAAGCTTTCTTT.

Only a few counts were recorded for this clonotype. The chain recombines TRBV12-3 or TRBV12-4 with TRBJ2-1, with 10 positions matching TRBD1. The length of the CDR3 is 15 residues. J was trimmed by 0 bases and V by 6 bases; bases with no gene match: 2. Here the CDR3 reads CASRWDRGSYNEQFF. The CDR3 region has the DNA TGTGCCAGCAGGTGGGACAGGGGCTCCTACAATGAGCAGTTCTTC.

At least ten counts were recorded for this clonotype. V is TRBV6-4 and J is TRBJ2-1; 9 nucleotides align to TRBD1. The CDR3 contains 14 residues. V trimming: 2 bases; J trimming: 8 bases; junction bases outside the gene matches: 4. The germline CDR1 and CDR2 sequences are MRHNA and SNTAGT. The CDR3 nucleotides are TGTGCCAGCAGTGACCGGACAGGGGACCATGAGCAGTTCTTC. It codes for CASSDRTGDHEQFF.

The table lists this clonotype with a few counts. The V and J genes are TRBV27 and TRBJ1-5, with 7 bases identical to TRBD1. The germline CDR1 and CDR2 sequences are MNHEY and SMNVEV (reference sequence). This CDR3 has 13 residues. V was clipped by 5 bases and J by 9 bases; unmatched bases: 7. CDR3 residues: CASSLDRDPPQHF. Here the CDR3 DNA reads TGTGCCAGCAGTCTTGACAGGGATCCGCCCCAGCATTTT.

This sequence joins TRBV7-2 and TRBJ1-2; TRBD1 is a possible D gene (5 bases). The CDR3 is 15 amino acids. The germline V and J ends were trimmed by 3 bases and 9 bases, with 20 bases remaining between them. In germline, CDR1 is SGHTA, CDR2 FQGNSA. CDR3 coding DNA: TGTGCCAGCAGCTTGGGGCGTGATGCAGGAGGAAGCTACACCTTC. This translates into CASSLGRDAGGSYTF.

This clonotype was counted only a few times. CDR3 in DNA: TGTGCCAGCAGCTGGGGCTTCAGCTCCTACAATGAGCAGTTCTTC. The encoded protein is CASSWGFSSYNEQFF. The chain joins TRBV28 to TRBJ2-1; possibly TRBD1 for D (5 bases). This CDR3 comprises 15 residues. Trimming took off 6 bases at V and 0 bases at J, with 12 bases between the two ends. CDR1 and CDR2 (germline): MDHEN, SYDVKM.

V and J are TRBV2 and TRBJ1-5; no definite D call. Germline values: CDR1 SNHLY, CDR2 FYNNEI. CDR3 length: 13 residues. V lost 7 bases, J lost 4 bases, and 11 bases lay in between. CDR3 nucleotide sequence: TGTGCCAGCACTTCGGACTGGAATCAGCCCCAGCATTTT. Encoded protein: CASTSDWNQPQHF.

This chain uses TRBV5-5 with TRBJ2-3, with D possibly matching TRBD2 (5 bases). Germline V lookup: CDR1 SGHKS, CDR2 YYEKEE (reference sequence). V was cut by 0 bases and J by 0 bases, with 14 bases left in between. This CDR3 has 17 residues. CDR3 bases: TGTGCCAGCAGCTTGGATAGCGCCCCCCTTAGCACAGATACGCAGTATTTT. Its translation: CASSLDSAPLSTDTQYF.

The J gene is TRBJ2-1, the V gene TRBV6-6; the match to TRBD2 covers 8 bases. This CDR3 has 17 amino acids. In germline, CDR1 is MNHNY, CDR2 SVGAGI (reference sequence). V trimming: 4 bases; J trimming: 8 bases; junction bases outside the gene matches: 16. In DNA form, the CDR3 reads TGTGCCAGCAGTTCTTCCACTGGACTAGCTGGCTTTCATGAGCAGTTCTTC. This codes for CASSSSTGLAGFHEQFF.

This clonotype was detected only a few times. The rearrangement uses TRBV19 and TRBJ2-7; D not resolved. Per the germline V gene, CDR1 is LNHDA and CDR2 is SQIVND (reference sequence). The CDR3 has 15 amino acids. V shed 6 bases and J shed 1 base, with 16 bases lying between them. The CDR3 region has the DNA TGTGCCAGTAGGTTAGAGGCTCGGAGTTCCTACGAGCAGTACTTC. Translation gives CASRLEARSSYEQYF.

V usage is TRBV5-4 and J usage is TRBJ2-3, with D perhaps being TRBD1 or TRBD2 (5 bases each). CDR3 length: 16 amino acids. CDR1 is SGHNT and CDR2 is YYREEE in the germline V gene (reference sequence). The germline V and J ends were trimmed by 3 bases and 1 base, with 15 bases remaining between them. DNA for the CDR3: TGTGCCAGCAGCTGGGGGTCGGCGCGGGGCACAGATACGCAGTATTTT. This sequence encodes CASSWGSARGTDTQYF.

This clonotype was counted between two and nine times. This chain joins TRBV7-2 and TRBJ2-7; 12 bases map to TRBD2. Germline-derived CDR1 and CDR2 are SGHTA and FQGNSA. The CDR3 is made up of 15 amino acids. J was trimmed by 5 bases and V by 4 bases; bases with no gene match: 6. The CDR3 DNA reads as TGTGCCAGCAGCTCAATGACTAGCGGGGGCCACGAGCAGTACTTC. It specifies CASSSMTSGGHEQYF.

The chain links TRBV29-1 to TRBJ1-1; tentative D call: TRBD1 (6 bases). Germline values: CDR1 SQVTM, CDR2 ANQGSEA. CDR3 length equals 13 residues. The germline V and J ends were trimmed by 3 bases and 4 bases, with 12 bases remaining between them. The CDR3 DNA is TGCAGCGTTGATCTGGGAGGGGGCACTGAAGCTTTCTTT. Translating it yields CSVDLGGGTEAFF.

V gene TRBV7-9 combines with J gene TRBJ1-4, with D unresolved. The V gene lost 6 bases and the J gene lost 2 bases, with 7 bases spanning the gap. Germline V gene data show CDR1 as SEHNR and CDR2 as FQNEAQ (reference sequence). This CDR3 is 13 amino acids long. The CDR3 DNA reads TGTGCCAGCAGGGTCAGCACTAATGAAAAACTGTTTTTT. Protein sequence: CASRVSTNEKLFF.

This clonotype was recorded many times. This sequence joins TRBV9 and TRBJ2-5; D is uncertain. Germline CDR1 and CDR2: SGDLS and YYNGEE. V shed 3 bases and J shed 2 bases, with 8 bases lying between them. CDR3 size: 13 residues. DNA for the CDR3: TGTGCCAGCAGCGCCGGACCTCAAGAGACCCAGTACTTC. This gives the protein CASSAGPQETQYF.

The rearrangement joins TRBV4-3 to TRBJ1-1; 8 bases agree with TRBD1. V lost 0 bases and J lost 5; bases outside the gene matches: 5. From germline, CDR1 is LGHNA and CDR2 YSLEER. This CDR3 has 15 amino acids. Here the CDR3 DNA reads TGCGCCAGCAGCCAAGAATCCCAGGGGGCGACTGAAGCTTTCTTT. This sequence encodes CASSQESQGATEAFF.

This sequence joins TRBV10-3 and TRBJ1-4; no firm D call. Per germline, CDR1 ENHRY and CDR2 SYGVKD. Deletions cut 3 bases from V and 8 bases from J, with 13 bases between. The CDR3 loop spans 14 amino acids. CDR3 in DNA: TGTGCCATCAGTGACGGGTGGAGAGAAGAAAAACTGTTTTTT. It translates to CAISDGWREEKLFF.